This T cell receptor beta chain was retrieved from a study of CD8 T cells in Susac syndrome. This CDR3 comprises 13 residues. The trim removed 0 bases at V and 7 bases at J, leaving 2 bases unmatched. Germline lookup yields CDR1 SGHAT and CDR2 FQNNGV. A quantity of about 0.5 to 1 ug RNA underwent reverse transcription using random hexamers. TCRdb reprocessed the immunoSEQ multiplex PCR reads via MiXCR and lists one record per CDR3 protein. The data contain approximately 200,000 distinct CDR3 sequences, 85% to 95% of them singletons. The sequenced sample was CD4+ T cells from PBMCs. The chain links TRBV11-2 to TRBJ2-7, with TRBD1 identical over 8 bases. The receptor was derived from a human donor with multiple sclerosis. CDR3 sequence (DNA): TGTGCCAGCAGCTTAGACAGGGGGCGAGAGCAGTACGTC. Residues: CASSLDRGREQYV.